Below are 32 T cell receptor beta chains sequenced from a single sample in a study of monozygotic twins with inflammatory bowel disease (dated by TCRdb to between 2018 and 2020). Library preparation used 5' RACE. TCRdb records Illumina HiSeq 2500 as the sequencer. The reads underwent TCRdb reprocessing, giving one record for each CDR3 protein sequence and no DNA. This sample's clone table shows about 380,000 distinct CDR3 sequences. The top ten constitute 2% to 3% of the sample. The sequenced sample consisted of blood. The receptors derive from a human donor with ulcerative colitis or Crohn's disease, or a healthy co-twin of an affected twin (not recorded which).

The chain joins TRBV4-3 to TRBJ1-6; the TCRdb D gene call, TRBD1, has no DNA to confirm it. From germline, CDR1 is LGHNA and CDR2 YSLEER. This CDR3 contains 16 residues. This chain's CDR3 is CASSRSWLDPDSPLHF.

The chain links TRBV6-5 to TRBJ1-1. The germline V gene has CDR1 MNHEY and CDR2 SVGAGI. This CDR3 has 15 residues. This CDR3 is CASSYGDLEGTEAFF.

This chain joins TRBV6-2 or TRBV6-3 and TRBJ2-3; the TCRdb call, TRBD2, lacks DNA for checking. CDR3 length: 17 amino acids. Germline assignment: CDR1 MNHEY and CDR2 SVGEGT. The CDR3 sequence is CASSSYTSTRSTDTQYF.

The chain recombines TRBV6-5 with TRBJ2-7. Germline CDR1 reads MNHEY; CDR2 reads SVGAGI. This CDR3 is built from 16 residues. This CDR3 reads CASSYSRREATPEQYF.

The chain combines TRBV6-1 with TRBJ2-7; checking the TCRdb D call of TRBD2 is not possible without DNA. This CDR3 comprises 14 residues. CDR1 and CDR2 from the germline V gene are MNHNS and SASEGT. The CDR3 here is CASRGWGSSYEQYF.

This chain joins TRBV6-6 and TRBJ2-7; the TCRdb D gene call, TRBD1, has no DNA to confirm it. The CDR3 totals 13 residues. Germline V lookup: CDR1 MNHNY, CDR2 SVGAGI (reference sequence). CDR3: CASRTGGTYEQYF.

This chain uses TRBV4-1 with TRBJ2-4; TCRdb returns TRBD1, unconfirmable since there is no DNA. The CDR3 loop spans 16 amino acids. CDR1 and CDR2 (germline): MGHRA, YSYEKL. CDR3 loop: CASSQDLRGSKNIQYF.

This chain joins TRBV6-2 or TRBV6-3 and TRBJ1-1; TCRdb names TRBD1, which stays unverified in the absence of DNA. The CDR3 sequence is 13 residues long. In germline, CDR1 is MNHEY, CDR2 SVGEGT. The CDR3 sequence: CASSYSPTVEAFF.

This rearrangement joins TRBV7-8 to TRBJ1-6; the TCRdb D gene call, TRBD1, has no DNA to confirm it. The CDR3 is 15 amino acids. Germline V gene sequence: CDR1 SGHVS, CDR2 FQNEAQ. This CDR3 reads CASSFGGNYNSPLHF.

The chain carries TRBV20-1 and TRBJ1-4. Per germline, CDR1 DFQATT and CDR2 SNEGSKA (reference sequence). The CDR3 has 15 amino acids. The CDR3 reads CSASPHRATNEKLFF.

This chain connects TRBV5-1 to TRBJ2-1; TCRdb indicates TRBD2, and absent DNA this call remains unverified. Germline CDR1 is SGHRS and CDR2 is YFSETQ. This CDR3 is 15 amino acids long. CDR3 residues: CASSLAGREDNEQFF.

This rearrangement joins TRBV4-2 to TRBJ1-2; TCRdb selects TRBD1, and the lack of DNA leaves this call unchecked. Per the germline V gene, CDR1 is LGHNA and CDR2 is YNFKEQ. The CDR3 extends over 15 amino acids. The CDR3 protein is CASSQEGTGGYGYTF.

The rearrangement joins TRBV2 to TRBJ2-1; the TCRdb D gene call, TRBD2, has no DNA to confirm it. Germline-derived CDR1 and CDR2 are SNHLY and FYNNEI. CDR3 length: 15 amino acids. The CDR3 reads CASSELAGVVDEQFF.

The CDR3: CASSLVPPRPGHIHNEQFF. The chain carries TRBV5-1 and TRBJ2-1; with no DNA, the TCRdb D assignment of TRBD1 cannot be verified. Germline V lookup: CDR1 SGHRS, CDR2 YFSETQ. CDR3 size: 19 residues.

V and J are TRBV20-1 and TRBJ1-2; TCRdb's assignment of TRBD1 cannot be checked, as there is no DNA. This CDR3 region has 13 residues. Germline V gives CDR1 DFQATT, CDR2 SNEGSKA (reference sequence). Here the CDR3 reads CSARERGDYGYTF.

The rearrangement links TRBV19 to TRBJ2-1; TCRdb reports TRBD2, a call that lacks DNA to check it against. The germline CDR1 and CDR2 sequences are LNHDA and SQIVND (reference sequence). The CDR3 covers 16 residues. This CDR3 reads CASSRLAGSTYNEQFF.

The chain combines TRBV18 with TRBJ2-5; there is no DNA to check the TCRdb D call of TRBD1. There are 15 residues in the CDR3. Germline CDR1 and CDR2: KGHSH and LQKENI. CDR3 amino acids: CASSPLGTGIGTQYF.

This sequence joins TRBV10-2 and TRBJ2-7. This CDR3 is built from 13 residues. Germline-derived CDR1 and CDR2 are WSHSY and SAAADI. CDR3 sequence: CASSEDTAYEQYF.

The CDR3 loop reads CASSRNSQGTPEAFF. The chain has TRBV5-1 and TRBJ1-1; TCRdb's D call of TRBD1 is untestable without DNA. The CDR3 contains 15 residues. CDR1 and CDR2 from the germline V gene are SGHRS and YFSETQ.

The J gene is TRBJ2-7, the V gene TRBV6-5. The CDR3 is 15 residues long. Germline V gene lookup returns CDR1 MNHEY and CDR2 SVGAGI. The CDR3 spells CASSYVGGQTYEQYF.

V and J are TRBV19 and TRBJ2-1; TCRdb outputs TRBD1, but without DNA this stays unchecked. CDR3 length: 17 residues. Germline V gene data show CDR1 as LNHDA and CDR2 as SQIVND (reference sequence). The CDR3 reads CASSVPPFGTVDNEQFF.

This CDR3 is CASSYRGISYEQYF. This sequence joins TRBV12-3 or TRBV12-4 and TRBJ2-7; TCRdb's assignment of TRBD1 cannot be checked, as there is no DNA. The CDR3 runs 14 residues.

The gene calls are TRBV6-5 and TRBJ1-6; TCRdb's D call, TRBD1, is unchecked because there is no DNA. This CDR3 has 18 residues. Germline-derived CDR1 and CDR2 are MNHEY and SVGAGI. The CDR3 spells CASSYQPKSGAYNSPLHF.

This chain joins TRBV24-1 and TRBJ2-5; the TCRdb D gene call, TRBD2, has no DNA to confirm it. Germline CDR1 reads KGHDR; CDR2 reads SFDVKD. The CDR3 totals 14 residues. CDR3 protein: CATSDGTAGGTQYF.

This rearrangement joins TRBV7-6 to TRBJ1-6; TCRdb proposes TRBD1, but this gene call is untestable without DNA. The CDR3 sequence is 14 residues long. Germline lookup yields CDR1 SGHVS and CDR2 FNYEAQ. The CDR3 reads CASSGDRGYSPLHF.

V is TRBV4-3 and J is TRBJ1-1; absent DNA, TCRdb's TRBD1 call cannot be checked. The CDR3 is made up of 15 amino acids. Germline V gene sequence: CDR1 LGHNA, CDR2 YSLEER. CDR3 loop: CASSQEGGANTEAFF.

This chain connects TRBV9 to TRBJ2-7; the D call from TCRdb, TRBD1, cannot be confirmed without DNA. This CDR3 is built from 14 residues. The germline V gene encodes CDR1 SGDLS and CDR2 YYNGEE. The CDR3 spells CASSDGTGFYEQYF.

The rearrangement links TRBV6-1 to TRBJ1-2; absent DNA, TCRdb's TRBD1 call cannot be checked. CDR1 and CDR2 (germline): MNHNS, SASEGT. The CDR3 runs 12 residues. CDR3 residues: CASTLGGAGYTF.

V and J are TRBV5-1 and TRBJ2-7; as DNA is missing, the TRBD1 call by TCRdb cannot be tested. Germline V CDR1 and CDR2: SGHRS, YFSETQ. This CDR3 has 13 residues. The CDR3 is CASSLPTGVEQYF. Together with reference TRBV5-1 and TRBJ2-7, the CDR3 gives the full variable domain: KAGVTQTPRYLIKTRGQQVTLSCSPISGHRSVSWYQQTPGQGLQFLFEYFSETQRNKGNFPGRFSGRQFSNSRSEMNVSTLELGDSALYLCASSLPTGVEQYFGPGTRLTVT.

This chain joins TRBV28 and TRBJ2-7; TCRdb indicates TRBD1, and absent DNA this call remains unverified. The germline V gene encodes CDR1 MDHEN and CDR2 SYDVKM. The CDR3 spans 13 residues. The CDR3 sequence is CASRVQGGYEQYF. Using reference TRBV28 and TRBJ2-7 for the parts outside the CDR3, the full variable domain is DVKVTQSSRYLVKRTGEKVFLECVQDMDHENMFWYRQDPGLGLRLIYFSYDVKMKEKGDIPEGYSVSREKKERFSLILESASTNQTSMYLCASRVQGGYEQYFGPGTRLTVT.

The chain joins TRBV6-1 to TRBJ2-5; TCRdb's assignment of TRBD1 cannot be checked, as there is no DNA. There are 15 residues in the CDR3. CDR1 and CDR2 from the germline V gene are MNHNS and SASEGT. The CDR3 is CASKSAWTERETQYF.

The chain employs TRBV13 and TRBJ1-3; TCRdb's D gene call, TRBD1, goes unchecked for lack of DNA. CDR1 and CDR2 (germline): PRHDT, FYEKMQ (reference sequence). This CDR3 has 15 amino acids. The CDR3 spells CASSAQGSSGNTIYF. The full variable domain, rest sourced from reference TRBV13 and TRBJ1-3, is AAGVIQSPRHLIKEKRETATLKCYPIPRHDTVYWYQQGPGQDPQFLISFYEKMQSDKGSIPDRFSAQQFSDYHSELNMSSLELGDSALYFCASSAQGSSGNTIYFGEGSWLTVV.